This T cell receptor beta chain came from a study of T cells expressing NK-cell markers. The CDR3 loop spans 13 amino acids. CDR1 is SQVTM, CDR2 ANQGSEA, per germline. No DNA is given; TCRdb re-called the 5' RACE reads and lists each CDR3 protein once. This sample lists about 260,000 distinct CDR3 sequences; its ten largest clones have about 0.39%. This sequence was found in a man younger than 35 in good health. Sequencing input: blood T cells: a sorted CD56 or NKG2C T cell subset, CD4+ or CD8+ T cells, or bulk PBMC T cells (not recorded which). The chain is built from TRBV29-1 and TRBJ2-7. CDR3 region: CSVEALSPYEQYF.